This T cell receptor (beta chain) was captured by sequencing in a study of T-cell memory formation after mild COVID-19. Looking at the study overall: Among the donors, TCR clusters were largely specific to each donor.

Overall study results and limits: CD4+ bias marked clones expanding day 15 to 37, unlike balanced contracting clones.

TCRdb re-called the 5' RACE reads through MiXCR, storing one row per CDR3 protein. The sample contains approximately 410,000 distinct CDR3 sequences, 20% to 25% of which appear only once. Note on this clonotype: Its specificity is unknown.

Germline CDR1 is SQVTM and CDR2 is ANQGSEA. The CDR3 sequence is 13 residues long. Trimming took off 6 bases at V and 4 bases at J, with 15 bases between the two ends. The TCR was taken from an adult woman who had mild COVID-19 (a few samples of this study predate the infection). Cell type and time point are not known. The rearrangement joins TRBV29-1 to TRBJ1-2, with D perhaps TRBD1 (6 bases). The sample comprised PBMCs or a T cell subset sorted from them (not recorded which). The CDR3 sequence is CSVPARGPYGYTF. The CDR3 nucleotides read TGCAGCGTACCAGCCAGGGGTCCCTATGGCTACACCTTC. Variable domain in full (rest from reference TRBV29-1 and TRBJ1-2): SAVISQKPSRDICQRGTSLTIQCQVDSQVTMMFWYRQQPGQSLTLIATANQGSEATYESGFVIDKFPISRPNLTFSTLTVSNMSPEDSSIYLCSVPARGPYGYTFGSGTRLTVV.